This T cell receptor (beta chain) was identified in a study of cytomegalovirus exposure and HLA in healthy donors. The primer mix had 60 Vbeta and 13 Jbeta primers. The repertoire was sequenced with immunoSEQ multiplex PCR; TCRdb's copy has only in-frame clones and lacks some. Of some 220,000 clones listed, about 89% are singletons. In regard to this clone: No antigen is known for it.

The CDR3 runs 16 residues. Germline V gene sequence: CDR1 SGDLS, CDR2 YYNGEE. J was trimmed by 0 bases and V by 4 bases; bases with no gene match: 10. Findings and limits, study-wide: The productive fraction for most TCR beta V segments was about 87% or about 30% in an earlier analysis. On later analysis, the bulk of CMV-associated TCR beta chains appeared to be HLA-restricted.

The genes are TRBV9 and TRBJ2-7; the match to TRBD1 covers 7 bases. The source of this sequence is a woman aged 18-29 years in good health and CMV-seronegative. The sample consisted of PBMCs. The CDR3 region has the DNA TGTGCCAGCAGCTCGAACCCGGGACAGAGCTCCTACGAGCAGTACTTC. Protein product: CASSSNPGQSSYEQYF.